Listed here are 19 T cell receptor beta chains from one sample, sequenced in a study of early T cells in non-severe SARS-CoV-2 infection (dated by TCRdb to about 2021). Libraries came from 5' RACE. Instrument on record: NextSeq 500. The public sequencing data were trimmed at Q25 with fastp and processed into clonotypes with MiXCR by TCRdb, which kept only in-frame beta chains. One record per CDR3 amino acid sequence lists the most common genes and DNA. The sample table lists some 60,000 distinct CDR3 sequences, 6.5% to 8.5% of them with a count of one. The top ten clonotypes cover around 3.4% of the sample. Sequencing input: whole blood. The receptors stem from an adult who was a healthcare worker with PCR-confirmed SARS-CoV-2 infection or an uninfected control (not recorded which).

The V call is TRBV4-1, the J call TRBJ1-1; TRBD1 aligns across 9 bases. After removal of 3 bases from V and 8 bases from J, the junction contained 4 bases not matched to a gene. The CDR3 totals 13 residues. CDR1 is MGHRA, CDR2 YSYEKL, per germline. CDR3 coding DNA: TGCGCCAGCAGCCACGGGACAGGGTACGAAGCTTTCTTT. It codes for CASSHGTGYEAFF.

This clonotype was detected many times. The CDR3 DNA sequence: TGTGCCAGCAGCTTAACGGGGCCGGAGACCCAGTACTTC. Translating gives CASSLTGPETQYF. J is TRBJ2-5 and V is TRBV7-3, with D possibly matching TRBD1 (5 bases). Trimming left V 0 bases short and J 5 bases short, with 7 bases between. The germline V gene has CDR1 SGHTA and CDR2 FQGTGA. This CDR3 comprises 13 residues.

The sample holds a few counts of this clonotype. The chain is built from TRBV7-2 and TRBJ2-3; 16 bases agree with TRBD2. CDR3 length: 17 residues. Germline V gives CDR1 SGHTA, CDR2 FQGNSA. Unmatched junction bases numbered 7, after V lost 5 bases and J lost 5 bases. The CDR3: CASSHGTSGRAKDTQYF. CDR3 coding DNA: TGTGCCAGCAGCCACGGGACTAGCGGGAGGGCCAAAGATACGCAGTATTTT.

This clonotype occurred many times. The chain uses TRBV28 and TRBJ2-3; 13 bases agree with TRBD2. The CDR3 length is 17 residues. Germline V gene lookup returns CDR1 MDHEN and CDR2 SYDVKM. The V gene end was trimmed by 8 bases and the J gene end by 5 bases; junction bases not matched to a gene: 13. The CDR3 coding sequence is TGTGCCAGCGTGTCCGGGACTAGCGGGACAGTAGGAGATACGCAGTATTTT. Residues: CASVSGTSGTVGDTQYF.

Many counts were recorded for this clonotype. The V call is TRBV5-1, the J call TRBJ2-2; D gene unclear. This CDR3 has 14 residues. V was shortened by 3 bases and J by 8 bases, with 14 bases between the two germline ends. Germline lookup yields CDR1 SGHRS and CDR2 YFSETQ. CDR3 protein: CASSSSGNGGELFF. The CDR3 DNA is TGCGCCAGCAGCTCCTCCGGTAATGGTGGGGAGCTGTTTTTT.

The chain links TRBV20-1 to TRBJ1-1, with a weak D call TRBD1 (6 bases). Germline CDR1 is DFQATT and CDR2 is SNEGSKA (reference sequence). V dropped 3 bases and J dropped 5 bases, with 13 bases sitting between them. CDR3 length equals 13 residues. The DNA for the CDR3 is TGCAGTGCTAGGGGGGCGCTCACTACTGAAGCTTTCTTT. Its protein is CSARGALTTEAFF.

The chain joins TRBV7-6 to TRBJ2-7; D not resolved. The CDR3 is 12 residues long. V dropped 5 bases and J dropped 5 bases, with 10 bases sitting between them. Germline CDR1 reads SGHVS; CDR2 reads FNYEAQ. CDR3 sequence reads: CASSPIANEQYF. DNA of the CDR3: TGTGCCAGCAGCCCAATCGCGAACGAGCAGTACTTC.

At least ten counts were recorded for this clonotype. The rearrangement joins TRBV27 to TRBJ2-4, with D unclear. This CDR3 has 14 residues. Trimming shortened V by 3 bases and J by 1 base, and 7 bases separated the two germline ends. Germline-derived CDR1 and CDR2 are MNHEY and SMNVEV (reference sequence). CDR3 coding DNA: TGTGCCAGCAGTTTGGAGCGCGCCAAAAACATTCAGTACTTC. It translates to CASSLERAKNIQYF.

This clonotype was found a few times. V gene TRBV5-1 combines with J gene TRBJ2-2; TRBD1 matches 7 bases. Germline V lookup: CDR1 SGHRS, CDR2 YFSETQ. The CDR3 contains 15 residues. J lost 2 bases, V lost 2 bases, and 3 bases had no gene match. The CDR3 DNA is TGCGCCAGCAGCTTTAACAGGGGTAACACCGGGGAGCTGTTTTTT. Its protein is CASSFNRGNTGELFF.

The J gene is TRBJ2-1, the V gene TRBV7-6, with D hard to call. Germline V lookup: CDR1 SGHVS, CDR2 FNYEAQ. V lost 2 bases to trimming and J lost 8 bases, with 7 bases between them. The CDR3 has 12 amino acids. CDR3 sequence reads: CASSLWGDEQFF. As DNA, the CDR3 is TGTGCCAGCAGCTTATGGGGTGATGAGCAGTTCTTC.

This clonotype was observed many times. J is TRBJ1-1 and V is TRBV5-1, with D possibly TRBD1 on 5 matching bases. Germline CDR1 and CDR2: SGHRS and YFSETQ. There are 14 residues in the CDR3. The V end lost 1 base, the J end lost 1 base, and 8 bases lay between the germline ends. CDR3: CASSLQGTNTEAFF. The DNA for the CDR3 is TGCGCCAGCAGCTTGCAGGGTACGAACACTGAAGCTTTCTTT.

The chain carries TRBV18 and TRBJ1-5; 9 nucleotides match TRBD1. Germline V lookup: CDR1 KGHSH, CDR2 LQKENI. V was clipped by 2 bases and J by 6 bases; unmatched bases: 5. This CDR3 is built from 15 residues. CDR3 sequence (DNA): TGTGCCAGCTCACCAATACAGGGGGCGAGTCAGCCCCAGCATTTT. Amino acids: CASSPIQGASQPQHF.

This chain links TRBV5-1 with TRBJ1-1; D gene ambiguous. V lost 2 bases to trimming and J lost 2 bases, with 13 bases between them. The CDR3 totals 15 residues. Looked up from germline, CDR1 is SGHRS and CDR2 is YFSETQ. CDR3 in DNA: TGCGCCAGCAGCTTCTGGGGAGATGCAAACACTGAAGCTTTCTTT. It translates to CASSFWGDANTEAFF. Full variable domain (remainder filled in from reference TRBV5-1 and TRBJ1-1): KAGVTQTPRYLIKTRGQQVTLSCSPISGHRSVSWYQQTPGQGLQFLFEYFSETQRNKGNFPGRFSGRQFSNSRSEMNVSTLELGDSALYLCASSFWGDANTEAFFGQGTRLTVV.

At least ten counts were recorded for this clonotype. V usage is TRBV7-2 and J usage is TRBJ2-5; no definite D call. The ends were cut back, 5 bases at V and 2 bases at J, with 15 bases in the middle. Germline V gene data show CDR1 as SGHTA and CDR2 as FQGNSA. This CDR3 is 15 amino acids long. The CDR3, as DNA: TGTGCCAGCAGCCTACTTCTACTACGACAAGAGACCCAGTACTTC. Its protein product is CASSLLLLRQETQYF.

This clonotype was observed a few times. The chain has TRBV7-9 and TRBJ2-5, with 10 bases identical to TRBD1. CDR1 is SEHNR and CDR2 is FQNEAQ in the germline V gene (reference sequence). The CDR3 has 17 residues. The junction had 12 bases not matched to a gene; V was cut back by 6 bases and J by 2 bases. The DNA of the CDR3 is TGTGCCAGCAGACCGGGCCCCGGGACAGGGGCTCAAGAGACCCAGTACTTC. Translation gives CASRPGPGTGAQETQYF.

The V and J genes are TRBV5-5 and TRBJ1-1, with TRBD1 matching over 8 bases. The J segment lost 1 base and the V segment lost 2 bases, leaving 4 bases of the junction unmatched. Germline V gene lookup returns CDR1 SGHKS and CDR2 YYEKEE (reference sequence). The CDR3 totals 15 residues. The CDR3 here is CASSFGQGQNTEAFF. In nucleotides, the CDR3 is TGTGCCAGCAGCTTCGGACAGGGACAGAACACTGAAGCTTTCTTT.

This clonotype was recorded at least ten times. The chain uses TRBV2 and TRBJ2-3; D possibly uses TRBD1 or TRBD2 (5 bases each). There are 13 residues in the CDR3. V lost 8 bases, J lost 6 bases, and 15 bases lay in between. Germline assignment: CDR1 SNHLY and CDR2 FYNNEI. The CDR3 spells CASGDAPTDTQYF. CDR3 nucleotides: TGTGCCAGCGGGGACGCCCCCACGGATACGCAGTATTTT.

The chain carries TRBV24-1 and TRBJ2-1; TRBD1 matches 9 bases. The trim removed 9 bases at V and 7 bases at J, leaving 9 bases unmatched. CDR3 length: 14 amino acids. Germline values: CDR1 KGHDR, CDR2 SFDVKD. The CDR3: CATRDREGWNEQFF. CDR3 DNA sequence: TGTGCCACCCGGGACAGGGAAGGGTGGAATGAGCAGTTCTTC.

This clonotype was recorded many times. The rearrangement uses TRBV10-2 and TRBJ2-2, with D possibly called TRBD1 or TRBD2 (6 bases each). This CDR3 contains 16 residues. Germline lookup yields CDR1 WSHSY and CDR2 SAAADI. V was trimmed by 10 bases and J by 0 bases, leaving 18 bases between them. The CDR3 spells CAISGAGSSNTGELFF. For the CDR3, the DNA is TGCGCCATCTCGGGGGCAGGGAGTTCGAACACCGGGGAGCTGTTTTTT.